Included here is one T cell receptor (beta chain) sequence, with context. Its antigen is unidentified. This sample is part of a study of cytomegalovirus exposure and HLA in healthy donors. The study, taken as a whole, reports: Analysis was performed later, and it showed HLA-associated TCR beta chains to be more clonally expanded than equally common others. The authors enumerated under 200 TCR beta chains as linked to cytomegalovirus. Reports described diagnosis of cytomegalovirus status by the classifier as highly specific and sensitive.

The V segment lost 3 bases and the J segment 6 bases; nucleotides outside the gene matches: 11. Germline CDR1 SGDLS, CDR2 YYNGEE. This CDR3 is built from 17 residues. Researchers ran the PCR with 60 Vbeta and 13 Jbeta primers. The method was immunoSEQ multiplex PCR; TCRdb's version includes in-frame clones alone and lacks a portion of them. The repertoire consists of more than 100,000 clones, with around 72% occurring once and the leading ten covering roughly 4%. Each of the donors was a healthy bone marrow donor. V gene TRBV9 combines with J gene TRBJ2-1; 11 bases map to TRBD2. The sample comprised PBMCs. The source is a man aged 45-65 years in good health and CMV-seropositive. In nucleotides, the CDR3 is TGTGCCAGCAGCGGCAGGATACTAGCGGGAGTGGCCAATGAGCAGTTCTTC. Translating gives CASSGRILAGVANEQFF.